Sequencing of this TCR beta chain was carried out in a study of blood T cell repertoires in COVID-19 (dated by TCRdb to 2020 to 2022). Describing the broader study: Collaborator samples came from the United States, Italy and Spain and covered acute and convalescent phases of COVID-19. Where available, HLA class I and class II types were obtained from metadata supplied by the sample provider rather than from assay-based typing. The prospective study material was composed of cDNA or gDNA derived from T cells, B-cell-depleted T cells, or PBMCs. A de-identified subject ID, COVID-19 status, age in years and sex were almost always included in the sample metadata. Samples were obtained from the ongoing ImmuneRACE study (first 160 participants) and from over a thousand subjects provided by 6 global collaborators. The dataset comprised deeply sampled blood TCRbeta repertoires from subjects exposed to, actively infected with, or recovered from COVID-19. The repertoires were released in a freely available public database intended as a resource for research on the immune response to SARS-CoV-2. Overall study outcomes, separate from this receptor: The amount of clinical and demographic metadata varied by source and participant and was provided uncurated.

A word on this clone: Its binding antigen is unknown. Within one base of it there is no much larger clone, and no base qualities were kept.

The immunoSEQ Assay, a bias-controlled multiplex PCR, was used to amplify TCRbeta CDR3 regions from genomic DNA. In the paper's pipeline: The number of nucleated cells in each sample was estimated from the amplification of reference gene primers within the assay. To quantify the absolute abundance of each unique TCRbeta CDR3 rearrangement, sequence reads were collapsed and filtered. Productive Simpson clonality was computed per sample as the square root of Simpson's diversity index over productive rearrangements. TCRdb mirrors the immuneACCESS table, restricted to in-frame sequences. Some clones are absent from its copies; in checked studies, under half trace to an unresolved V gene, and the reason for the others is unknown. That table supplies the V and J calls and clone size; D and trimming were determined from the DNA. In this sample the table shows around 290,000 clones, around nine tenths of which occur a single time. About 1.7% of the sample goes to the ten largest clones.

Participants in the prospective study were aged 18 to 89 years, lived in 20 to 25 United States geographic areas, and enrolled through a virtual design. In the prospective study, cohorts were assigned on the basis of participant-reported clinical history obtained from a screening survey and a study questionnaire. For ImmuneRACE Cohort 3, a participant was defined as recovered based on two consecutive negative NP/OP PCR tests, clearance by a healthcare professional, or resolution of symptoms. In the prospective study, whole blood, serum and a nasopharyngeal or oropharyngeal swab were collected from each participant by mobile phlebotomists. Prospective study participants could optionally give additional blood draws and questionnaires over a roughly two-month period. Before DNA extraction, prospective study blood samples were shipped either frozen or at room temperature. Trimming takes 5 bases from V and 5 bases from J, and the germline ends sit 21 bases apart. CDR1 and CDR2 were assigned from the germline V gene (reference sequence) as SEHNR and FQNEAQ. From the cysteine through the phenylalanine, the CDR3 covers 16 amino acids. CDR3 DNA is the only sequence kept; it has 48 bases, read in frame from the first base.

Recombination linked TRBV7-9 to TRBJ2-5, and TRBD1 may be the D gene, going by 6 matching bases. The source is a woman in her 40s who had recovered from COVID-19. Sequencing used PBMCs or T cells enriched from blood (not recorded which). The nucleotides are TGTGCCAGCAGCCCGGCTACCTCTTGGGGGCGGGAGACCCAGTACTTC. Its translation is CASSPATSWGRETQYF.